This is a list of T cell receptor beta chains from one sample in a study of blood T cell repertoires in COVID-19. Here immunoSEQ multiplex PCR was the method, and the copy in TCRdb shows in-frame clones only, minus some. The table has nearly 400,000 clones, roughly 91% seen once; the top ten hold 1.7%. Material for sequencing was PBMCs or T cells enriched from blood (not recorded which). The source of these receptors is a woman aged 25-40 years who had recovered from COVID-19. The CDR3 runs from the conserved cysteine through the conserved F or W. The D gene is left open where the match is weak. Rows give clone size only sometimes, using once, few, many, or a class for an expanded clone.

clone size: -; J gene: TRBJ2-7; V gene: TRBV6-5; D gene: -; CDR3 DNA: TGTGCCAGCAGTCGGGGCAGGGGACACGAGCAGTACTTC; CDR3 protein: CASSRGRGHEQYF
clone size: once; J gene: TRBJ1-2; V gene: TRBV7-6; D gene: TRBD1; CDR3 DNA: TGTGCCAGCAGCAAAGAGGGCACAGGGGATGGTGGCTACACCTTC; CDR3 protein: CASSKEGTGDGGYTF
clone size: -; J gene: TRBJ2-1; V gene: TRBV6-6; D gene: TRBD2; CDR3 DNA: TGTGCCAGCAGCGCCCGAACGGGGGGGCCCTATGAGCAGTTCTTC; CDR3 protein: CASSARTGGPYEQFF
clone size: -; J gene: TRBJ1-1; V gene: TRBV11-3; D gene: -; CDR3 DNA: TGTGCCAGCAGCTTAGATAACCGGGGTGAAGCTTTCTTT; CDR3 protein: CASSLDNRGEAFF
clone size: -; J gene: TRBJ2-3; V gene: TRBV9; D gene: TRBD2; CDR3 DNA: TGTGCCAGCAGCACCTTAGCGGGGGCCAGCACAGATACGCAGTATTTT; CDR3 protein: CASSTLAGASTDTQYF
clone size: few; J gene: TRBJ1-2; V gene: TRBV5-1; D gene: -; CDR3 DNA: TGCGCCAGCAGCTTGGACAACCCAAATAATAACTATGGCTACACCTTC; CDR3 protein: CASSLDNPNNNYGYTF
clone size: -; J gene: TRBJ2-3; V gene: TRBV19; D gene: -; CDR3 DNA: TGTGCCAGTAGTATTACCCCATACTGGACTAGCACAGATACGCAGTATTTT; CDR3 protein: CASSITPYWTSTDTQYF
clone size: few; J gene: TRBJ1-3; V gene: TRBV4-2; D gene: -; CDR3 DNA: TGTGCCAGCAGCCAAGTACGTCGGGAACATCAATCTGGAAACACCATATATTTT; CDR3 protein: CASSQVRREHQSGNTIYF
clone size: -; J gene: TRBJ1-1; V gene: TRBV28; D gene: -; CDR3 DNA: TGTGCCACCATAGGACTCGTCCTTGAAGCTTTCTTT; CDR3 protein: CATIGLVLEAFF
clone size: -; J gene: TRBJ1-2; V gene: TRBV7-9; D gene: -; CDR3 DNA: TGTGCCAGCAGCTTTGGTAGTGAGGGCTACACCTTC; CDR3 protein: CASSFGSEGYTF
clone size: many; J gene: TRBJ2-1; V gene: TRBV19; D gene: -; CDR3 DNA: TGTGCCAGTAGTATACTCCTTAAGACGGGGGACGAAAGATCCTACAATGAGCAGTTCTTC; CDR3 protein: CASSILLKTGDERSYNEQFF
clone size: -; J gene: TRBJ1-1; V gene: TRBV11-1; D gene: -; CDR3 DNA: TGTGCCAGCAGCCGGCACAGGGTAACCACTGAAGCTTTCTTT; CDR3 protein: CASSRHRVTTEAFF
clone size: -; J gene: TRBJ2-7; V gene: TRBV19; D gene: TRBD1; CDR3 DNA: TGTGCCAGTAGTAAAACCGGGACAGGGGCCTACGAGCAGTACTTC; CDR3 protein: CASSKTGTGAYEQYF
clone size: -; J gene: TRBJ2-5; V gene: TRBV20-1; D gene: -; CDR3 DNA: TGCAGTCTCTCCCCCAGAGAGACCCAGTACTTC; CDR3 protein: CSLSPRETQYF
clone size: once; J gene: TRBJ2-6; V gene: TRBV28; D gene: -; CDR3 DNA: TGTGCCAGCAGTTCCCCCGGGGAGGCCCGGGCCAACGTCCTGACTTTC; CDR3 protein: CASSSPGEARANVLTF
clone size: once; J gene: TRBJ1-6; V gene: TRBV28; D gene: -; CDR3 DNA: TGTGCCAGCAGTCTCTCTGGACACCTCTATAATTCACCCCTCCACTTT; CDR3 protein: CASSLSGHLYNSPLHF
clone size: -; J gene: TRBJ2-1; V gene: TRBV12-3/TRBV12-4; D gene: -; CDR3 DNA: TGTGCCAGCAGTTCATCTAGTGGTGGTGAGCAGTTCTTC; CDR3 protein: CASSSSSGGEQFF
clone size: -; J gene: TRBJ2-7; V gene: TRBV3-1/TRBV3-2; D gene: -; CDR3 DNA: TGTGCCAGCAGCCAACGGAGGGACTGGAACCACGAGCAGTACTTC; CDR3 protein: CASSQRRDWNHEQYF
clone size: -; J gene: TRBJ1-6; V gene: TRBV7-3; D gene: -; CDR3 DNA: TGTGCCAGCAGCCAACGGGGGGGTTCACCCCTCCACTTT; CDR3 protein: CASSQRGGSPLHF
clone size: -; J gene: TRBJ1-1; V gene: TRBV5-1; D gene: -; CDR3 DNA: TGCGCCAGCAGCTTGGATGTCTTCTCTGAAGCTTTCTTT; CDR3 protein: CASSLDVFSEAFF
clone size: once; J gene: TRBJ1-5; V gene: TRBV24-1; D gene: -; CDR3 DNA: TGTGCCACCAGTGATGCGGGCCCCTGGAACAATCAGCCCCAGCATTTT; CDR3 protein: CATSDAGPWNNQPQHF
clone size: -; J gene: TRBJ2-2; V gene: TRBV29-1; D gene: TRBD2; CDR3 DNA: TGCAGCGTCCGAAGGGCCGTTAGCGGGACCCCGGAGACCGGGGAGCTGTTTTTT; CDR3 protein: CSVRRAVSGTPETGELFF
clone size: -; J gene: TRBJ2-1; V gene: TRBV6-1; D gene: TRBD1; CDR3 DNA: TGTGCCAGCAGTGAACGGGACAGGAATCAGTTCTTC; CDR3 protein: CASSERDRNQFF
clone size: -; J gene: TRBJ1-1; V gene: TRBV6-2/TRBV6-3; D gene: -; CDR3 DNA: TGTGCCAGCAGTTACTCGTCGGGGTACACTGAAGCTTTCTTT; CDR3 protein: CASSYSSGYTEAFF
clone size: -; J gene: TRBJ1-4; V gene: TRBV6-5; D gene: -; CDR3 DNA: TGTGCCAGCAGCGAGGAGAGGGCGGAAAAACTGTTTTTT; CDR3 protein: CASSEERAEKLFF
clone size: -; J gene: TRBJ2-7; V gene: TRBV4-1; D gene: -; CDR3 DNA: TGCGCCAGCAGCCGAGAGTGGGAGTCGACCTACGAGCAGTACTTC; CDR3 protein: CASSREWESTYEQYF
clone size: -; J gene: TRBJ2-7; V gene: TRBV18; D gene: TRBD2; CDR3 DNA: TGTGCCAGCTCATCTCTAGCGGGAGGTGTATACGAGCAGTACTTC; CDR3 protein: CASSSLAGGVYEQYF
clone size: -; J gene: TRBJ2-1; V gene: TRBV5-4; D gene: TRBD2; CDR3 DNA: TGTGCCACCTCCGGGGGGGGGCGATACAATGAGCAGTTCTTC; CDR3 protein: CATSGGGRYNEQFF
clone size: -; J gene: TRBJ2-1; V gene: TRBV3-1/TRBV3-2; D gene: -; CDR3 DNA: TGTGCCAGCAGCCAAGGACTTCTTTCGAGCTCCTACAATGAGCAGTTCTTC; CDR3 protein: CASSQGLLSSSYNEQFF
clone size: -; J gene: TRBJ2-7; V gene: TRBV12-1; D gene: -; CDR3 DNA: TGTGCCAGCAGCCTTTGGGACAGGGAGCGGGCCTACGAGCAGTACTTC; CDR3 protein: CASSLWDRERAYEQYF
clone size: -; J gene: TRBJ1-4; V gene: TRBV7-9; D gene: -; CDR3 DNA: TGTGCCAGCAGCCCTTCTCAGGCTAATGAAAAACTGTTTTTT; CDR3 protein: CASSPSQANEKLFF
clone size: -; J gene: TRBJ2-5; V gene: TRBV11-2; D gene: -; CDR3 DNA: TGTGCCAGCAGTCTCTTATCGGGGACCCAGTACTTC; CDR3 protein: CASSLLSGTQYF
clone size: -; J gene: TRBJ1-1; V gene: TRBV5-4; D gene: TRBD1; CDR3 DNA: TGTGCCAGCAGCTTGAGCGGACAGGGAGGGAAGCTGAACACTGAAGCTTTCTTT; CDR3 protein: CASSLSGQGGKLNTEAFF
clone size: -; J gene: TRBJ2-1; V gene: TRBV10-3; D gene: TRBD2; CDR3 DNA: TGTGCCATCAGTGAGGTGTTAGCGGGAGTACATGAGCAGTTCTTC; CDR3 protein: CAISEVLAGVHEQFF
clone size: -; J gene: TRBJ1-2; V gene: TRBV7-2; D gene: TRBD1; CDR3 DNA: TGTGCCAGCAGCTTAAATCCAGGGACAGGGAGCGGCTACACCTTC; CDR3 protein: CASSLNPGTGSGYTF
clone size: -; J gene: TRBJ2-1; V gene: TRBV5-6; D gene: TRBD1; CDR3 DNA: TGTGCCAGCAGCTTGGATGAACAGGGGGTTGTGAATGAGCAGTTCTTC; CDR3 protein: CASSLDEQGVVNEQFF
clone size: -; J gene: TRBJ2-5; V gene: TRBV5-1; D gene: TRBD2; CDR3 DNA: TGCGCCAGCAGCTCGGGACTAGCGGCGACACAAGAGACCCAGTACTTC; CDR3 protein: CASSSGLAATQETQYF
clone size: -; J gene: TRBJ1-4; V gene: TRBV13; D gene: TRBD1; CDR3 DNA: TGTGCCAGCAGCCGCAATGCCGGGACAGATGAAAAACTGTTTTTT; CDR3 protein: CASSRNAGTDEKLFF
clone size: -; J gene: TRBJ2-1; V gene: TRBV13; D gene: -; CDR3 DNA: TGTGCCAGCAGCAGGGGGGGTAATCAGCAGTTCTTC; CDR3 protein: CASSRGGNQQFF